The clone carrying this TCR beta chain has only a few counts. The sample comes from a study of beta chain features in type 1 diabetes. The CDR3 has 14 amino acids. V shed 0 bases and J shed 3 bases, with 8 bases lying between them. In germline, CDR1 is MNHNY, CDR2 SVGAGI (reference sequence). Each of the CD4+ naive, central memory, regulatory and stem cell-like memory populations was sorted via CD45RO/CCR7/CD25/CD127/CD95/CD27. The investigators reverse transcribed all of the isolated RNA, so they sequenced expressed TCRB transcripts. Using immunoSEQ multiplex PCR, the repertoire was profiled, and TCRdb retains in-frame clones only, with some absent. The table lists 400,000 to 550,000 clones, 10% to 12% of them singletons.

The specimen sequenced was naive CD4+ T cells from blood. The clonotype was recovered from a woman under 30 in good health. The chain couples TRBV6-6 to TRBJ2-5; D is undetermined. The CDR3 DNA reads as TGTGCCAGCAGTTACTCGGTTAGAGAAGAGACCCAGTACTTC. Residues: CASSYSVREETQYF.